The 31 T cell receptor beta chains reported below all come from one sample, sequenced in a study of T cells in Graves' hyperthyroidism and ophthalmopathy. RNA transcripts served as the template for amplifying TCR beta CDR3 regions. During a first-round RT-PCR of the TCR CDR3, the HTBI primer set was used. TCRdb re-called the multiplex PCR reads with MiXCR, one entry per CDR3 protein. The sample carries approximately 400,000 distinct CDR3 sequences, approximately 15% recorded once. The material sequenced was blood. The receptors shown here come from a man aged 25 to 40 with Graves' hyperthyroidism that later progressed to Graves' ophthalmopathy.

This clonotype has more than one count but fewer than ten. The chain uses TRBV5-5 and TRBJ2-7; D is possibly TRBD2 (7 bases). The CDR3 is 15 residues long. CDR1 and CDR2 from the germline V gene are SGHKS and YYEKEE (reference sequence). The V end lost 2 bases, the J end lost 3 bases, and 15 bases lay between the germline ends. DNA of the CDR3: TGTGCCAGCAGCTTAGGGCGGGGGCACGTCTACGAGCAGTACTTC. This translates into CASSLGRGHVYEQYF. The whole variable domain, remainder taken from reference TRBV5-5 and TRBJ2-7, is DAGVTQSPTHLIKTRGQQVTLRCSPISGHKSVSWYQQVLGQGPQFIFQYYEKEERGRGNFPDRFSARQFPNYSSELNVNALLLGDSALYLCASSLGRGHVYEQYFGPGTRLTVT.

In the case of this clonotype: With a much larger clone just one base away, this may be a read error. The chain combines TRBV2 with TRBJ2-2, with TRBD1 as a possible D gene (5 bases). This CDR3 spans 16 amino acids. Germline CDR1 SNHLY, CDR2 FYNNEI. CDR3 nucleotides: TGTACCAGCAGTGAAAAAGGGGTTAGGGCGACCGGGGAGCTGTTTTTT. Translation: CTSSEKGVRATGELFF. Drawing the rest from reference TRBV2 and TRBJ2-2, the complete variable domain is EPEVTQTPSHQVTQMGQEVILRCVPISNHLYFYWYRQILGQKVEFLVSFYNNEISEKSEIFDDQFSVERPDGSNFTLKIRSTKLEDSAMYFCTSSEKGVRATGELFFGEGSRLTVL.

This clonotype showed up many times. The rearrangement uses TRBV6-1 and TRBJ2-7, with TRBD1 matching over 8 bases. With 7 bases clipped from V and 4 bases from J, the junction kept 15 bases outside the gene matches. From germline, CDR1 is MNHNS and CDR2 SASEGT. The CDR3 loop spans 16 amino acids. The CDR3 sequence: CASTSSGSGGDYEQYF. The CDR3 DNA follows: TGTGCCAGCACCTCTTCGGGATCAGGGGGCGATTACGAGCAGTACTTC.

This clonotype was picked up many times. V and J are TRBV11-2 and TRBJ2-3, with TRBD2 matching 8 bases. Germline trimming cut 1 base from V and 4 bases from J; bases unmatched to any gene: 10. Germline loops: CDR1 SGHAT, CDR2 FQNNGV. The CDR3 covers 17 residues. The CDR3 region is CASSLVVRGVGSDTQYF. Here the CDR3 DNA reads TGTGCCAGCAGCTTAGTGGTGCGGGGGGTGGGGTCAGATACGCAGTATTTT. The entire variable domain, with the rest obtained from reference TRBV11-2 and TRBJ2-3, is as follows: EAGVAQSPRYKIIEKRQSVAFWCNPISGHATLYWYQQILGQGPKLLIQFQNNGVVDDSQLPKDRFSAERLKGVDSTLKIQPAKLEDSAVYLCASSLVVRGVGSDTQYFGPGTRLTVL.

This clonotype was picked up a small number of times. V and J are TRBV2 and TRBJ2-3; TRBD1 is a possible D gene (5 bases). V lost 2 bases to trimming and J lost 1 base, with 10 bases between them. The CDR3 totals 15 residues. Germline V gene lookup returns CDR1 SNHLY and CDR2 FYNNEI. The CDR3 DNA reads as TGTGCCAGCAGTGAAATGGGGCAGGGCACAGATACGCAGTATTTT. Residues: CASSEMGQGTDTQYF.

This clonotype was counted only a few times. V usage is TRBV29-1 and J usage is TRBJ2-5; 9 nucleotides align to TRBD1. The V gene's germline CDR1 is SQVTM and CDR2 ANQGSEA. The CDR3 runs to 13 residues. With V trimmed by 7 bases and J by 5 bases, 8 bases remained unmatched. CDR3 coding DNA: TGCAGCGCGAAGACAGGGGGTGGGGAGACCCAGTACTTC. This gives the protein CSAKTGGGETQYF.

The CDR3 DNA follows: TGCGCCAGCAGCTTGGCCATGACCGCTAACTATGGCTACACCTTC. As protein: CASSLAMTANYGYTF. The chain recombines TRBV5-1 with TRBJ1-2; D remains unclear. Germline V gene sequence: CDR1 SGHRS, CDR2 YFSETQ. The CDR3 runs 15 residues. The V gene lost 0 bases and the J gene lost 0 bases, with 9 bases spanning the gap.

The CDR3 DNA reads as TGTGCCAGCAGGCCTAGGGGCGGGTACGAGCAGTACTTC. It specifies CASRPRGGYEQYF. The chain links TRBV7-2 to TRBJ2-7; either TRBD1 or TRBD2 may fit D (5 bases each). The CDR3 is 13 residues long. Trimming removed 6 bases from V and 4 bases from J, with 13 bases in between. In germline, CDR1 is SGHTA, CDR2 FQGNSA.

This clonotype was picked up a small number of times. V usage is TRBV27 and J usage is TRBJ2-3, with 7 bases aligning to TRBD1. The V gene end was trimmed by 0 bases and the J gene end by 4 bases; junction bases not matched to a gene: 10. The CDR3 extends over 17 amino acids. Germline CDR1 is MNHEY and CDR2 is SMNVEV (reference sequence). Written as DNA, the CDR3 is TGTGCCAGCAGTTTATCGATCGTGGCAGGGGGACCAGATACGCAGTATTTT. Residues: CASSLSIVAGGPDTQYF.

The rearrangement links TRBV7-9 to TRBJ2-7, with D tentatively TRBD2 (7 bases). Germline CDR1 SEHNR, CDR2 FQNEAQ (reference sequence). The CDR3 sequence is 13 residues long. Trimming cost V 5 bases and J 6 bases, with 14 bases left between them. CDR3 amino acids: CASSAGAKGEQYF. The DNA of the CDR3 is TGTGCCAGCAGCGCGGGGGCCAAAGGCGAGCAGTACTTC.

This clonotype was counted between two and nine times. V and J are TRBV4-1 and TRBJ1-4; D unclear. The CDR3 contains 13 residues. V dropped 1 base and J dropped 8 bases, with 8 bases sitting between them. Germline V gene lookup returns CDR1 MGHRA and CDR2 YSYEKL. The CDR3 is CASSQGMLEKLFF. The CDR3 nucleotides are TGCGCCAGCAGCCAAGGGATGCTCGAAAAACTGTTTTTT.

The rearrangement joins TRBV5-1 to TRBJ2-3; D is tentatively TRBD1 or TRBD2 (5 bases each). V was cut by 4 bases and J by 0 bases, with 12 bases left in between. Germline V gives CDR1 SGHRS, CDR2 YFSETQ. The CDR3 runs 15 residues. The CDR3 nucleotides are TGCGCCAGCAGCGCTCTCGGGGCTAGCACAGATACGCAGTATTTT. This codes for CASSALGASTDTQYF. The entire variable domain, with the rest obtained from reference TRBV5-1 and TRBJ2-3, is as follows: KAGVTQTPRYLIKTRGQQVTLSCSPISGHRSVSWYQQTPGQGLQFLFEYFSETQRNKGNFPGRFSGRQFSNSRSEMNVSTLELGDSALYLCASSALGASTDTQYFGPGTRLTVL.

In this sample, this clonotype turned up many times. V and J are TRBV18 and TRBJ1-1; 10 positions match TRBD1. Unmatched junction bases numbered 4, after V lost 3 bases and J lost 3 bases. CDR1 and CDR2 (germline): KGHSH, LQKENI. The CDR3 runs 15 residues. CDR3 coding DNA: TGTGCCAGCTCACCTGGGGACAGGGGCTACACTGAAGCTTTCTTT. Protein product: CASSPGDRGYTEAFF.

In regard to this clonotype: A read error may be the cause here, since a much bigger clone is one base away. This chain uses TRBV7-8 with TRBJ1-4, with D unclear. V dropped 8 bases and J dropped 8 bases, with 24 bases sitting between them. This CDR3 region has 16 residues. Germline lookup yields CDR1 SGHVS and CDR2 FQNEAQ. This CDR3 is CASGPSFSLRREKLFF. CDR3 nucleotides: TGTGCCAGCGGCCCCTCCTTCTCCCTCAGAAGGGAAAAACTGTTTTTT.

This clonotype was seen repeatedly, ten times or more. V is TRBV28 and J is TRBJ1-5; 7 bases are shared with TRBD1. The CDR3 extends over 15 amino acids. With 2 bases clipped from V and 4 bases from J, the junction kept 5 bases outside the gene matches. The germline V gene encodes CDR1 MDHEN and CDR2 SYDVKM. The CDR3 DNA reads as TGTGCCAGCAGTTTAGCACAGGGGCGGAATCAGCCCCAGCATTTT. Protein product: CASSLAQGRNQPQHF. Variable domain in full (rest from reference TRBV28 and TRBJ1-5): DVKVTQSSRYLVKRTGEKVFLECVQDMDHENMFWYRQDPGLGLRLIYFSYDVKMKEKGDIPEGYSVSREKKERFSLILESASTNQTSMYLCASSLAQGRNQPQHFGDGTRLSIL.

In its sample, this clonotype was seen many times. V is TRBV28 and J is TRBJ2-1; D is unresolved. Trimming stripped 5 bases from V and 0 bases from J, with 11 bases between. The CDR3 is made up of 15 amino acids. From germline, CDR1 is MDHEN and CDR2 SYDVKM. The CDR3 here is CASSPYKSSYNEQFF. CDR3 bases: TGTGCCAGCAGTCCATATAAGAGCTCCTACAATGAGCAGTTCTTC.

For the CDR3, the DNA is TGTGCCAGCAGCCAAGAACAGGGGATAGATACGCAGTATTTT. Translation gives CASSQEQGIDTQYF. The rearrangement joins TRBV4-2 to TRBJ2-3, with 7 bases identical to TRBD1. This CDR3 contains 14 residues. The germline gives CDR1 LGHNA, CDR2 YNFKEQ. The junction had 2 bases not matched to a gene; V was cut back by 0 bases and J by 5 bases.

This clonotype was detected only a few times. A single base separates this from a much larger clone, so it may be a read error. The V and J genes are TRBV5-1 and TRBJ2-7; TRBD1 or TRBD2 may be the D gene (5 bases each). This CDR3 has 13 amino acids. The germline gives CDR1 SGHRS, CDR2 YFSETQ. The DNA of the CDR3 is TGCGCGGAAGGTCGGGACGAGGCCTACGAGCAGTACTTC. Protein sequence: CAEGRDEAYEQYF.

At least ten counts were recorded for this clonotype. This rearrangement joins TRBV20-1 to TRBJ1-1; TRBD1 matches 11 bases. The trim removed 5 bases at V and 5 bases at J, leaving 1 base unmatched. The V gene's germline CDR1 is DFQATT and CDR2 SNEGSKA (reference sequence). The CDR3 is 12 residues long. The CDR3 nucleotides are TGCAGTGCTCGGGACAGGGGGACTGAAGCTTTCTTT. Translated, it gives CSARDRGTEAFF.

This clonotype showed up many times. The V and J genes are TRBV6-1 and TRBJ1-1; unclear D gene. V gave up 6 bases and J gave up 0 bases, with 8 bases separating them. This CDR3 spans 13 amino acids. Germline CDR1 and CDR2: MNHNS and SASEGT. CDR3 coding DNA: TGTGCCAGCAGAATTCGGGTGAACACTGAAGCTTTCTTT. Amino acid sequence: CASRIRVNTEAFF.

This clonotype was counted between two and nine times. The CDR3 sequence is CASSSPAEGSSYNEQFF. CDR3 DNA sequence: TGTGCCAGCAGCTCCCCGGCGGAGGGGAGCTCCTACAATGAGCAGTTCTTC. This chain joins TRBV7-9 and TRBJ2-1; weak D call: TRBD2 (6 bases). The germline V and J ends were trimmed by 4 bases and 0 bases, with 16 bases remaining between them. The germline gives CDR1 SEHNR, CDR2 FQNEAQ (reference sequence). The CDR3 runs to 17 residues.

This clonotype occurred many times. The chain links TRBV5-8 to TRBJ1-2; weak D call: TRBD1 (5 bases). V was shortened by 8 bases and J by 0 bases, with 11 bases between the two germline ends. Germline CDR1 and CDR2: SGHTS and YDEGEE. The CDR3 is made up of 13 amino acids. DNA for the CDR3: TGTGCCAGTCCAGGGAAAGCTAACTATGGCTACACCTTC. It translates to CASPGKANYGYTF.

This clonotype was observed a few times. CDR3 sequence: CASSLAAGEGSYEQYF. CDR3 DNA sequence: TGCGCCAGCAGCTTGGCCGCGGGGGAGGGCTCCTACGAGCAGTACTTC. The chain combines TRBV5-1 with TRBJ2-7, with 7 positions matching TRBD2. This CDR3 is 16 amino acids long. Trimming took 0 bases from V and 0 from J; bases not matched to a gene: 6. Germline CDR1 is SGHRS and CDR2 is YFSETQ.

In this sample, this clonotype turned up many times. V usage is TRBV11-2 and J usage is TRBJ2-5, with D perhaps TRBD1 (6 bases). The CDR3 has 14 residues. Germline V CDR1 and CDR2: SGHAT, FQNNGV. Trimming took 7 bases from V and 4 from J, leaving 16 bases between them. CDR3 loop: CASIEQGFRETQYF. CDR3 DNA: TGTGCCAGCATCGAACAGGGTTTTCGAGAGACCCAGTACTTC.

This clonotype appeared many times. The chain couples TRBV7-9 to TRBJ1-2; 9 bases are a match to TRBD1. Trimming removed 6 bases from V and 4 bases from J; junction bases left unmatched: 3. The CDR3 totals 13 residues. The germline gives CDR1 SEHNR, CDR2 FQNEAQ (reference sequence). This CDR3 is CASRETGGYGYTF. CDR3 nucleotides: TGTGCCAGCAGGGAGACAGGGGGCTATGGCTACACCTTC. Supplemented by reference TRBV7-9 and TRBJ1-2, the full variable domain reads DTGVSQNPRHKITKRGQNVTFRCDPISEHNRLYWYRQTLGQGPEFLTYFQNEAQLEKSRLLSDRFSAERPKGSFSTLEIQRTEQGDSAMYLCASRETGGYGYTFGSGTRLTVV.

The chain has TRBV5-5 and TRBJ1-5; D gene ambiguous. The CDR3 runs to 15 residues. The ends were cut back, 4 bases at V and 4 bases at J, with 15 bases in the middle. Germline CDR1 is SGHKS and CDR2 is YYEKEE (reference sequence). The CDR3 loop is CASSPLGLVNQPQHF. In DNA, the CDR3 is TGTGCCAGCAGCCCCTTAGGACTTGTTAATCAGCCCCAGCATTTT. Together with reference TRBV5-5 and TRBJ1-5, the CDR3 gives the full variable domain: DAGVTQSPTHLIKTRGQQVTLRCSPISGHKSVSWYQQVLGQGPQFIFQYYEKEERGRGNFPDRFSARQFPNYSSELNVNALLLGDSALYLCASSPLGLVNQPQHFGDGTRLSIL.

This clonotype was counted a few times. The J gene is TRBJ1-5, the V gene TRBV28; D not certain. The germline V gene encodes CDR1 MDHEN and CDR2 SYDVKM. CDR3 length: 16 amino acids. V was trimmed by 3 bases and J by 0 bases, leaving 12 bases between them. CDR3 DNA: TGTGCCAGCAGTTTGGGAGGGCAGGCTAGCAATCAGCCCCAGCATTTT. Translating gives CASSLGGQASNQPQHF. The full variable domain, its missing parts supplied by reference TRBV28 and TRBJ1-5, is DVKVTQSSRYLVKRTGEKVFLECVQDMDHENMFWYRQDPGLGLRLIYFSYDVKMKEKGDIPEGYSVSREKKERFSLILESASTNQTSMYLCASSLGGQASNQPQHFGDGTRLSIL.

This clonotype occurred many times. The chain carries TRBV5-1 and TRBJ2-1, with D possibly TRBD1 on 5 matching bases. V shed 1 base and J shed 4 bases, with 9 bases lying between them. Germline-derived CDR1 and CDR2 are SGHRS and YFSETQ. This CDR3 is built from 14 residues. This CDR3 reads CASSLTGQYNEQFF. The CDR3, as DNA: TGCGCCAGCAGCTTGACAGGCCAGTACAATGAGCAGTTCTTC.

A few counts support this clonotype. The chain is built from TRBV28 and TRBJ2-3; either TRBD1 or TRBD2 may supply D (6 bases each). The germline V and J ends were trimmed by 8 bases and 3 bases, with 18 bases remaining between them. In germline, CDR1 is MDHEN, CDR2 SYDVKM. The CDR3 runs 15 residues. The CDR3 loop reads CASASLGGRTDTQYF. CDR3 coding DNA: TGTGCCAGCGCAAGCTTGGGGGGCCGGACAGATACGCAGTATTTT.

Here the CDR3 reads CASSLRTGHGYTF. In nucleotides, the CDR3 is TGTGCCAGCAGTTTACGGACAGGACATGGCTACACCTTC. The chain combines TRBV27 with TRBJ1-2; 7 bases map to TRBD1. V lost 2 bases, J lost 6 bases, and 3 bases stayed unmatched. Germline-derived CDR1 and CDR2 are MNHEY and SMNVEV (reference sequence). The CDR3 contains 13 residues.

The chain employs TRBV5-1 and TRBJ2-6, with a possible D match to TRBD1 (5 bases). CDR1 SGHRS and CDR2 YFSETQ come from the germline V gene. Between the trimmed V and J ends, which lost 3 bases and 0 bases, there was a span of 13 bases. The CDR3 spans 17 residues. CDR3 sequence: CASSSGWRRSGANVLTF. The CDR3 region has the DNA TGCGCCAGCAGCTCAGGGTGGCGGCGCTCTGGGGCCAACGTCCTGACTTTC. Full variable domain (missing parts from reference TRBV5-1 and TRBJ2-6): KAGVTQTPRYLIKTRGQQVTLSCSPISGHRSVSWYQQTPGQGLQFLFEYFSETQRNKGNFPGRFSGRQFSNSRSEMNVSTLELGDSALYLCASSSGWRRSGANVLTFGAGSRLTVL.